One and the same sample provided the 6 T cell receptor beta chains below, sequenced in a study of T cells after yellow fever vaccination. TCRdb recomputed calls from the 5' RACE reads with MiXCR, one row per CDR3 protein. The table has 400,000 to 450,000 distinct CDR3 sequences, under 20% seen once. The sequences come from PBMCs, collected before the yellow fever booster vaccination. Source of these receptors: a man between 18 and 35 years old who received the YFV17D yellow fever vaccine.

The rearrangement links TRBV20-1 to TRBJ1-2; D gene unclear. This CDR3 has 11 amino acids. In germline, CDR1 is DFQATT, CDR2 SNEGSKA (reference sequence). Trimming cost V 7 bases and J 1 base, with 7 bases left between them. CDR3 in DNA: TGCAGTGGATGGAATAACTATGGCTACACCTTC. Encoded protein: CSGWNNYGYTF.

This clonotype came up a few times. The chain combines TRBV6-5 with TRBJ1-2; the D gene is possibly TRBD1 (6 bases). Germline V gene lookup returns CDR1 MNHEY and CDR2 SVGAGI. Deletions cut 2 bases from V and 4 bases from J, with 14 bases between. The CDR3 extends over 15 amino acids. CDR3 protein: CASSYTTGRLYGYTF. In nucleotides, the CDR3 is TGTGCCAGCAGTTACACGACAGGCCGCCTCTATGGCTACACCTTC.

This chain connects TRBV10-3 to TRBJ1-5; 10 bases are a match to TRBD1. CDR3 length equals 17 residues. V shed 3 bases, J shed 5 bases, and the junction held 10 bases outside the gene matches. Germline values: CDR1 ENHRY, CDR2 SYGVKD. DNA of the CDR3: TGTGCCATCAGTGACCGGGACAGGGGCTGGGTGGATCAGCCCCAGCATTTT. It is translated as CAISDRDRGWVDQPQHF.

J is TRBJ1-3 and V is TRBV11-2; 10 bases line up with TRBD1. Unmatched junction bases numbered 3, after V lost 5 bases and J lost 2 bases. CDR1 and CDR2 from the germline V gene are SGHAT and FQNNGV. This CDR3 region has 15 residues. CDR3 residues: CASSRGQGAGNTIYF. The CDR3 DNA is TGTGCCAGCAGCCGAGGACAGGGGGCTGGAAACACCATATATTTT.

This chain links TRBV12-3 or TRBV12-4 with TRBJ2-2, with a weak D call TRBD2 (5 bases). With 5 bases removed from V and 0 bases from J, the gap between germline ends came to 10 bases. The CDR3 is 15 residues long. This CDR3 is CASSRTRSNTGELFF. DNA for the CDR3: TGTGCCAGCAGTCGTACTAGGTCGAACACCGGGGAGCTGTTTTTT.

V gene TRBV7-2 combines with J gene TRBJ2-4, with D unresolved. Per the germline V gene, CDR1 is SGHTA and CDR2 is FQGNSA. The CDR3 consists of 14 residues. The V and J ends lost 0 bases and 9 bases respectively, with 12 bases between them. The CDR3 DNA follows: TGTGCCAGCAGCTTAGCTAGCATAGGTGGCATTCAGTACTTC. Amino acids: CASSLASIGGIQYF.